The sequence of this T cell receptor (beta chain) was determined in a study of human T cells and chemical hapten exposure. Background on the study: There were per-sample TCR yield variations, arising mainly from small pooled library volume differences. Study findings and constraints: Since the donors had alopecia, their immune response may not be the same as that of healthy people.

On this clonotype: Its antigen remains unknown.

CDR3 length: 14 amino acids. Germline CDR1 and CDR2: MNHNY and SVGAGI (reference sequence). The V gene lost 6 bases and the J gene lost 4 bases, with 13 bases spanning the gap. Individual cDNA molecules each carried unique molecular identifiers attached by the library. MiXCR was run by TCRdb on the RACE reads, yielding one entry per CDR3 protein. The data contain some 59,000 distinct CDR3 sequences, about 11% of them singletons. Documented time point: pre-sensitization, week 0. Treatment: therapeutic diphenylcyclopropenone sensitization with weekly scalp DPC. This receptor was obtained from a woman aged 40 to 50 with alopecia areata. Some clones in this sample may be carry-over from other donors' samples. This sample comprised whole blood, obtained in connection with sensitization to the hapten diphenylcyclopropenone (DPC). The chain joins TRBV6-6 to TRBJ1-5, with no clear D. The CDR3 loop reads CASSPVGQNQPQHF. CDR3 in DNA: TGTGCCAGCAGCCCGGTCGGGCAAAATCAGCCCCAGCATTTT.